This TCR beta chain was observed in a study of blood T cell repertoires in COVID-19. Participants reported their clinical history, and cohort assignment relied on those reports. TCRdb's table, derived via immunoSEQ multiplex PCR, lists solely in-frame clones and lacks some. The top ten hold roughly 3.9% of the sample, which has 150,000 or so clones, 87% seen once. This CDR3 is 15 amino acids long. V shed 1 base and J 7 bases; nucleotides not matched to a gene: 6. Germline assignment: CDR1 SGDLS and CDR2 YYNGEE. This receptor was obtained from a woman aged 40 to 49 who had been exposed to COVID-19. The J gene is TRBJ2-1, the V gene TRBV9; 9 nucleotides match TRBD1. Sample: PBMCs or T cells enriched from blood (not recorded which). CDR3 amino acids: CASSVTGGALNEQFF. The CDR3 bases are TGTGCCAGCAGCGTAACAGGGGGCGCGTTGAATGAGCAGTTCTTC.